The present entry profiles one T cell receptor (beta chain) with its context. The CDR3 length is 13 residues. Trimming took 5 bases from V and 4 from J; bases not matched to a gene: 2. Germline-derived CDR1 and CDR2 are SGHVS and FQNEAQ. This entry belongs to a study of blood T cell repertoires in COVID-19. As for the study in general: COVID-19 samples, acute and convalescent, were from the United States, Italy and Spain. T cells, B-cell-depleted T cells, or PBMCs supplied cDNA or gDNA.

Original handling: Estimated nucleated cell counts came from reference gene primer amplification. Measured with immunoSEQ multiplex PCR; TCRdb has only the in-frame clones, and not every one. The V and J calls and clone size were taken over from that table, and D and trimming were inferred from the DNA. Of about 26,000 clones in the sample, 70% to 90% are singletons; the top ten hold around 15%. The sequenced material came from peripheral blood. The chain has TRBV7-8 and TRBJ1-5; 7 bases are shared with TRBD1. The clonotype comes from a man aged 65 to 85 with acute or convalescent COVID-19. CDR3 sequence reads: CASSRQGNQPQHF. CDR3 nucleotide sequence: TGTGCCAGCAGCCGACAGGGAAATCAGCCCCAGCATTTT.